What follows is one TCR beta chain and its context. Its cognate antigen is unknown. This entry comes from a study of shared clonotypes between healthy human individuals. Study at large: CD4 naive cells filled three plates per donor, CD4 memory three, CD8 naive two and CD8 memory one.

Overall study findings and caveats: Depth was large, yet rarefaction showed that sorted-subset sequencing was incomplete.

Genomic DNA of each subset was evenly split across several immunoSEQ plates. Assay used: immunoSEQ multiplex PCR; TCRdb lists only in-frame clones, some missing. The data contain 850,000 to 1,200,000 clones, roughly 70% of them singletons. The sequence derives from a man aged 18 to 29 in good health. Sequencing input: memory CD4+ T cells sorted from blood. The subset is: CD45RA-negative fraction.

The CDR3 here is CASSQAVGGNEKLFF. CDR3 bases: TGCGCCAGCAGCCAAGCCGTGGGGGGTAATGAAAAACTGTTTTTT. The rearrangement joins TRBV4-3 to TRBJ1-4, with TRBD1 as a possible D gene (5 bases). With 1 base removed from V and 4 bases from J, the gap between germline ends came to 10 bases. The CDR3 contains 15 residues. Germline V gene sequence: CDR1 LGHNA, CDR2 YSLEER.